This T cell receptor beta chain was sequenced in a study of a mutant IDH1 vaccine in newly diagnosed glioma. On the study more broadly: Earlier treatment was radiotherapy, temozolomide, or both, with most getting both.

Study-wide findings and caveats: Apparently, pseudoprogression bore no relation to changes among the top peripheral T cell clonotypes. Immune responses arising from the vaccine appeared in about 95% of patients.

On this clone itself: Its target is not known.

Time point: week 23, last vaccination. What each vaccine dose contained was 300 ug of mutant IDH1 20-mer peptide, accompanied by topical imiquimod. Some clones are missing from TCRdb's copy, which holds only in-frame ones; the method was immunoSEQ multiplex PCR. The profile shows roughly 30,000 clones, approximately 87% of them singletons. The CDR3 extends over 14 amino acids. V lost 2 bases to trimming and J lost 7 bases, with 12 bases between them. CDR1 is MNHEY and CDR2 is SVGAGI in the germline V gene. The sequenced sample was PBMCs, obtained from a glioma patient whose treatment included an IDH1 peptide vaccine. The genes are TRBV6-5 and TRBJ2-1, with a weak D call TRBD1 (6 bases). The sequence was collected from a man aged 35-49 years with glioma. CDR3 DNA sequence: TGTGCCAGCAGTTACGTCAGGGGAACGAATGAGCAGTTCTTC. Translation: CASSYVRGTNEQFF.